The 14 T cell receptor beta chains presented below share a single source sample, sequenced in a study of blood T cells in healthy people across ages. Using a J-beta primer mix together with a sample-barcoded 5' primer, a second PCR was run for roughly 7 to 12 cycles. Each CDR3 protein gets one entry after TCRdb re-called the 5' RACE reads with MiXCR. The table includes about 970,000 distinct CDR3 sequences, just over 50% detected once. Sequencing was done on a sample of blood. The origin of the receptors is a woman aged 60 to 75 in good health.

J is TRBJ1-1 and V is TRBV30, with a weak D call TRBD1 (5 bases). Germline CDR1 is GTSNPN and CDR2 is SVGIG (reference sequence). V was shortened by 4 bases and J by 8 bases, with 20 bases between the two germline ends. This CDR3 comprises 14 residues. The CDR3 nucleotides read TGTGCCTGGACGATAAGACAGCCCCCAACCGAAGCTTTCTTT. Translation gives CAWTIRQPPTEAFF.

On this clonotype itself: A much larger clonotype is one base distant, so this may be a read error. The rearrangement uses TRBV29-1 and TRBJ2-1, with 9 positions matching TRBD2. V shed 6 bases, J shed 10 bases, and the junction held 13 bases outside the gene matches. The CDR3 has 14 residues. Germline loops: CDR1 SQVTM, CDR2 ANQGSEA. The CDR3 nucleotides are TGCAGCGTGCTCCCCACGACTAGCGGAAGAGAGCAGTTCTTC. Its protein product is CSVLPTTSGREQFF.

The V gene is TRBV7-2, the J gene TRBJ1-2; D not resolved. The CDR3 totals 14 residues. Germline V gene data show CDR1 as SGHTA and CDR2 as FQGNSA. Trimming shortened V by 3 bases and J by 4 bases, and 12 bases separated the two germline ends. CDR3 protein: CASSFGILAYGYTF. The CDR3 DNA is TGTGCCAGCAGCTTCGGAATCCTAGCCTATGGCTACACCTTC. The whole variable domain, remainder taken from reference TRBV7-2 and TRBJ1-2, is GAGVSQSPSNKVTEKGKDVELRCDPISGHTALYWYRQSLGQGLEFLIYFQGNSAPDKSGLPSDRFSAERTGGSVSTLTIQRTQQEDSAVYLCASSFGILAYGYTFGSGTRLTVV.

V gene TRBV28 combines with J gene TRBJ2-6, with TRBD1 matching over 12 bases. Germline V gene sequence: CDR1 MDHEN, CDR2 SYDVKM. The CDR3 covers 19 residues. The trim removed 3 bases at V and 1 base at J, leaving 7 bases unmatched. The CDR3 region is CASSFLGTGGLSGANVLTF. The CDR3 nucleotides read TGTGCCAGCAGTTTTTTGGGGACAGGGGGCCTTTCTGGGGCCAACGTCCTGACTTTC.

This rearrangement joins TRBV27 to TRBJ2-1, with 10 bases aligning to TRBD1. The CDR3 contains 15 residues. In germline, CDR1 is MNHEY, CDR2 SMNVEV (reference sequence). The junction had 17 bases not matched to a gene; V was cut back by 9 bases and J by 12 bases. The CDR3, as DNA: TGTGCCAGTCTCCAGTCGGGGACAGGGGCGACGGCGCAGTTCTTC. Its translation is CASLQSGTGATAQFF.

The V gene is TRBV5-1, the J gene TRBJ2-3, with TRBD2 identical over 10 bases. The CDR3 spans 14 residues. V lost 7 bases, J lost 4 bases, and 6 bases stayed unmatched. Germline assignment: CDR1 SGHRS and CDR2 YFSETQ. The CDR3 coding sequence is TGCGCCAGCGCGGGGACTAGCGTGGCAGATACGCAGTATTTT. The encoded protein is CASAGTSVADTQYF.

V usage is TRBV29-1 and J usage is TRBJ2-2; 7 bases map to TRBD1. The CDR3 spans 14 residues. J gave up 7 bases and V 6 bases, and 11 bases lay outside the gene matches. The germline CDR1 and CDR2 sequences are SQVTM and ANQGSEA. The CDR3 region is CSVHATGKGGELFF. DNA of the CDR3: TGCAGCGTCCATGCGACAGGGAAGGGCGGGGAGCTGTTTTTT.

This clonotype was detected a few times. The chain employs TRBV7-2 and TRBJ1-5; no definite D call. Germline values: CDR1 SGHTA, CDR2 FQGNSA. V was shortened by 5 bases and J by 6 bases, with 14 bases between the two germline ends. The CDR3 is 14 amino acids. The CDR3 nucleotides read TGTGCCAGCAGCCCGGAGCCTTGGGGTCAGCCCCAGCATTTT. It codes for CASSPEPWGQPQHF.

The chain recombines TRBV4-3 with TRBJ2-5; 10 nucleotides align to TRBD2. With the DNA end fitting TRBJ2-7 better, the J assignment may be wrong. This CDR3 is built from 15 residues. From germline, CDR1 is LGHNA and CDR2 YSLEER. The CDR3 DNA sequence: TGCGCCAGCAGCCACGCAGCGGGAGGGTCTTACGAGCAGTACTTC. It yields the protein CASSHAAGGSYEQYF.

V gene TRBV5-1 combines with J gene TRBJ2-7; 8 nucleotides align to TRBD2. Gene TRBJ2-5 matches the end of the DNA better, so the J call may be wrong. The length of the CDR3 is 19 residues. Looked up from germline, CDR1 is SGHRS and CDR2 is YFSETQ. In DNA form, the CDR3 reads TGCGCCAGCAGCTTAGTGGCCACTAGCGGACTACCTAGAGAGTCGACCCAGTACTTC. This translates into CASSLVATSGLPRESTQYF.

There are a few counts of this clonotype. The chain employs TRBV29-1 and TRBJ2-7; 12 bases match TRBD2. Germline loops: CDR1 SQVTM, CDR2 ANQGSEA. The CDR3 spans 14 residues. Germline trimming cut 6 bases from V and 5 bases from J; bases unmatched to any gene: 8. The CDR3 sequence: CSVTSGGRRDEQYF. The CDR3 DNA sequence: TGCAGCGTGACTAGCGGGGGACGCCGGGACGAGCAGTACTTC.

This clonotype was observed a few times. For the CDR3, the DNA is TGCAGTGCTAGGCCACAGGGGCGAGATACGCAGTATTTT. This translates into CSARPQGRDTQYF. The chain carries TRBV20-1 and TRBJ2-3, with TRBD1 identical over 7 bases. V lost 3 bases and J lost 5; bases outside the gene matches: 5. Germline CDR1 reads DFQATT; CDR2 reads SNEGSKA (reference sequence). The CDR3 has 13 amino acids.

The rearrangement links TRBV6-6 to TRBJ2-1; D is uncertain. Per germline, CDR1 MNHNY and CDR2 SVGAGI (reference sequence). V was trimmed by 1 base and J by 4 bases, leaving 14 bases between them. This CDR3 contains 16 residues. DNA for the CDR3: TGTGCCAGCAGTTACTTAGGGCGTCAGGAATACAATGAGCAGTTCTTC. It specifies CASSYLGRQEYNEQFF.

The rearrangement joins TRBV20-1 to TRBJ1-4; the D is unclear. The CDR3 spans 13 residues. V was cut by 1 base and J by 6 bases, with 9 bases left in between. Per the germline V gene, CDR1 is DFQATT and CDR2 is SNEGSKA (reference sequence). The CDR3 DNA is TGCAGTGCTAGAGCGGGCGGGGATGAAAAACTGTTTTTT. Amino acid sequence: CSARAGGDEKLFF.